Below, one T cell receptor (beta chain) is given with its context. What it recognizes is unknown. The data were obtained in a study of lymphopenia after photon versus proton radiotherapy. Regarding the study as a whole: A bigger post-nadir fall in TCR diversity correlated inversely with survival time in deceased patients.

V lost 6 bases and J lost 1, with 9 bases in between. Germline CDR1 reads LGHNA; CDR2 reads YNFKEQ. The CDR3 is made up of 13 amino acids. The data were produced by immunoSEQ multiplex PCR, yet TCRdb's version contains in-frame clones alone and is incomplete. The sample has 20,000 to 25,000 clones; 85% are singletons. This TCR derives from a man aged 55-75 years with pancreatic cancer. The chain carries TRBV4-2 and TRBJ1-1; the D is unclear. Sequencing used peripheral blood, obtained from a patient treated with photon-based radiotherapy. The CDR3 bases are TGTGCCAGCAGTGATCACAAGAACACTGAAGCTTTCTTT. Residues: CASSDHKNTEAFF.